This TCR beta chain came from a study of metastatic and nonmetastatic thyroid tumors. Germline CDR1 reads MRHNA; CDR2 reads SNTAGT. Trimming removed 2 bases from V and 4 bases from J; junction bases left unmatched: 0. The CDR3 loop spans 14 amino acids. Each patient came to thyroid surgery without any prior treatment (of any kind). This clone has ten or more counts. TCRdb re-clonotyped the PCR reads via MiXCR. The table has 15,000 or so clones, roughly 29% seen once; the top ten hold around half. This sequence originates from a male donor with papillary thyroid cancer or a benign thyroid nodule (not recorded which). Some clones in this sample may be carry-over from other donors' samples. The chain has TRBV6-4 and TRBJ2-3; TRBD2 agrees at 10 bases. What was sequenced was tumor tissue. CDR3 bases: TGTGCCAGCAGTGACAGCGGGGGGGCAGATACGCAGTATTTT. The encoded protein is CASSDSGGADTQYF.